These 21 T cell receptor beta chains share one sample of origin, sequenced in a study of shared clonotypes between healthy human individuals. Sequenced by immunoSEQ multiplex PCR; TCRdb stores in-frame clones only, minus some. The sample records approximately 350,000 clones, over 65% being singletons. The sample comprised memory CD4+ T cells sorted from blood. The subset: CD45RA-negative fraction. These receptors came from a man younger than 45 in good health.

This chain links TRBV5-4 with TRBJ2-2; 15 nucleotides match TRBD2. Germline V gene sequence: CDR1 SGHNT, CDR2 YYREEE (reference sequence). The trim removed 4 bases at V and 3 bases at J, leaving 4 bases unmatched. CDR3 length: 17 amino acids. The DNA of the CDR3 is TGTGCCAGCAGCACCGGACTAGCGGGAGGGCACACCGGGGAGCTGTTTTTT. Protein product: CASSTGLAGGHTGELFF.

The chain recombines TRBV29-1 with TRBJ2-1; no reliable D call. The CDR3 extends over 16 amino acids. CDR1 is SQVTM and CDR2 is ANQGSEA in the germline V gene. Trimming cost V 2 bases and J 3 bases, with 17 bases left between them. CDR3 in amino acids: CSVEPRTHHNYNEQFF. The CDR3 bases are TGCAGCGTTGAACCACGGACCCATCACAACTACAATGAGCAGTTCTTC.

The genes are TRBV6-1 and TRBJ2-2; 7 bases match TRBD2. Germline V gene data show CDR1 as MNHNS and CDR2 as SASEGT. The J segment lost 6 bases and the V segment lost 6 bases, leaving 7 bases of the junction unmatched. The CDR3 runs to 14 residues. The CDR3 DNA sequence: TGTGCCAGCAGATCCTCGGCGGGGGCCGGGGAGCTGTTTTTT. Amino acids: CASRSSAGAGELFF.

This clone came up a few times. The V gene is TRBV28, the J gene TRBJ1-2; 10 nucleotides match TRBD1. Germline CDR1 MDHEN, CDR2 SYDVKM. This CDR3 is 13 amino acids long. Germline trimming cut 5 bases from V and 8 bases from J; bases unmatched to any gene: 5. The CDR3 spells CASSMGTGEGYTF. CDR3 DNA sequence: TGTGCCAGCAGTATGGGGACAGGGGAAGGCTACACCTTC.

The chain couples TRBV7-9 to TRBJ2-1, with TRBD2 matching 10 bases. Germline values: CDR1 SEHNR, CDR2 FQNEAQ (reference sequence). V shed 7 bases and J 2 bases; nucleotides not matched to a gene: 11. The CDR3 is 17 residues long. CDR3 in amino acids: CASTHLSSGRPYNEQFF. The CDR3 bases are TGTGCCAGCACTCACCTTTCTAGCGGGAGACCCTACAATGAGCAGTTCTTC.

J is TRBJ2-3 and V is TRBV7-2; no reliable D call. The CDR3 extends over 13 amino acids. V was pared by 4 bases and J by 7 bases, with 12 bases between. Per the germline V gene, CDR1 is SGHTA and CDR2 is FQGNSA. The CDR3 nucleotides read TGTGCCAGCAGCTACCAGGTTGGCAATACGCAGTATTTT. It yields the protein CASSYQVGNTQYF.

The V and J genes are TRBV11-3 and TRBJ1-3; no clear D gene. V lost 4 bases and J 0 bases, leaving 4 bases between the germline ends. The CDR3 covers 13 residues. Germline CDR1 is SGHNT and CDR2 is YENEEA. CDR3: CASSSYSGNTIYF. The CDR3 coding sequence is TGTGCCAGCAGCTCGTACTCTGGAAACACCATATATTTT.

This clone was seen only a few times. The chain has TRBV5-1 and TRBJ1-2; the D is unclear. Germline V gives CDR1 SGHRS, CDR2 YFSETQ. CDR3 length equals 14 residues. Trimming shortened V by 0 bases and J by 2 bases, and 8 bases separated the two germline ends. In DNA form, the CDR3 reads TGCGCCAGCAGCTTGGCCTCAGAAAACTATGGCTACACCTTC. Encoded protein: CASSLASENYGYTF.

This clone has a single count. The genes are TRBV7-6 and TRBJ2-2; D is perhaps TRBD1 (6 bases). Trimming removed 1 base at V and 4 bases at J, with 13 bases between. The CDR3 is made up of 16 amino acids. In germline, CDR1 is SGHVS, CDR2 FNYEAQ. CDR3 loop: CASSLVATGSTGELFF. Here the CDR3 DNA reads TGTGCCAGCAGCTTAGTAGCAACAGGGTCCACCGGGGAGCTGTTTTTT. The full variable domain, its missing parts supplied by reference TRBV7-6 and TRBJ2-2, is GAGVSQSPRYKVTKRGQDVALRCDPISGHVSLYWYRQALGQGPEFLTYFNYEAQQDKSGLPNDRFSAERPEGSISTLTIQRTEQRDSAMYRCASSLVATGSTGELFFGEGSRLTVL.

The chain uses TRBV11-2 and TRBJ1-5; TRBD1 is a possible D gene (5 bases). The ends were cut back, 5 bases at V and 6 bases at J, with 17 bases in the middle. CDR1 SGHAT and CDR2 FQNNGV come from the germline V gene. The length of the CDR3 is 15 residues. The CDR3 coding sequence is TGTGCCAGCAGCGTGGGGACGGTGTTAGGTCAGCCCCAGCATTTT. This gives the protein CASSVGTVLGQPQHF.

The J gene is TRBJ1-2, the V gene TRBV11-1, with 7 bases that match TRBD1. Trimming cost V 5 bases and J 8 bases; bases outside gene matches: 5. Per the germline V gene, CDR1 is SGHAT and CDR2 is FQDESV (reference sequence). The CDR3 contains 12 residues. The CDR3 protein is CASSPDRIGYTF. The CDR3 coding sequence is TGTGCCAGCAGCCCGGACAGGATCGGCTACACCTTC.

CDR3 amino acids: CASSLGKGQPQHF. For the CDR3, the DNA is TGTGCCAGCAGCTTAGGGAAGGGTCAGCCCCAGCATTTT. The rearrangement joins TRBV7-2 to TRBJ1-5, with no clear D. V lost 1 base, J lost 6 bases, and 7 bases lay in between. Per the germline V gene, CDR1 is SGHTA and CDR2 is FQGNSA. The CDR3 is made up of 13 amino acids.

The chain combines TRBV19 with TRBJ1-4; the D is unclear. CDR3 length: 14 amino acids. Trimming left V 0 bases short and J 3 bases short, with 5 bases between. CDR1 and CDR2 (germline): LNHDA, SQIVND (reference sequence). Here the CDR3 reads CASSIDGSNEKLFF. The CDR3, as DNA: TGTGCCAGTAGTATAGACGGGTCTAATGAAAAACTGTTTTTT.

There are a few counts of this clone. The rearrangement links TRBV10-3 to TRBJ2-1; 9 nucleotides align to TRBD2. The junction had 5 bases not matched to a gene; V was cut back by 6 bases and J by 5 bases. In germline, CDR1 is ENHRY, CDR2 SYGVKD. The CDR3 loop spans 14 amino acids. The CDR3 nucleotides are TGTGCCATCAGAATGACTAGCGGTGACAATGAGCAGTTCTTC. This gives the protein CAIRMTSGDNEQFF.

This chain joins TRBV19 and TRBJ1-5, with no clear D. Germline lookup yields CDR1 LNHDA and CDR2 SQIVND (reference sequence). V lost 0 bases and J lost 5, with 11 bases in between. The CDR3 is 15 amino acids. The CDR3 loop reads CASSIDHGNHQPQHF. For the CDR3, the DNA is TGTGCCAGTAGTATAGATCATGGAAATCATCAGCCCCAGCATTTT.

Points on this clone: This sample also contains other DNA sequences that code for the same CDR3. CDR3 residues: CASSLTGDSYNEQFF. In DNA, the CDR3 is TGTGCCAGCAGCCTGACAGGGGACTCCTACAATGAGCAGTTCTTC. The chain couples TRBV5-4 to TRBJ2-1, with 8 bases identical to TRBD1. The V gene end was trimmed by 4 bases and the J gene end by 0 bases; junction bases not matched to a gene: 3. This CDR3 has 15 amino acids. CDR1 is SGHNT, CDR2 YYREEE, per germline (reference sequence).

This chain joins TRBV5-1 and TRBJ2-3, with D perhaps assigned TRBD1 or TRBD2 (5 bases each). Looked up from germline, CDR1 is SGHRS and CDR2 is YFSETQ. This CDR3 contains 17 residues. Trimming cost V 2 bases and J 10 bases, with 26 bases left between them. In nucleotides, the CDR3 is TGCGCCAGCAGCTTAGGGGTGGGAGAGGGCCCCGAGAGACCGCAGTATTTT. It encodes CASSLGVGEGPERPQYF.

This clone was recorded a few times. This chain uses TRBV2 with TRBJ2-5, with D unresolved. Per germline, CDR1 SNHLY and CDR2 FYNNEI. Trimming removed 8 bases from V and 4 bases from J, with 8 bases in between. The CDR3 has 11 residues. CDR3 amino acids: CASRLRETQYF. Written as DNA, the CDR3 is TGTGCCAGCCGACTGCGAGAGACCCAGTACTTC.

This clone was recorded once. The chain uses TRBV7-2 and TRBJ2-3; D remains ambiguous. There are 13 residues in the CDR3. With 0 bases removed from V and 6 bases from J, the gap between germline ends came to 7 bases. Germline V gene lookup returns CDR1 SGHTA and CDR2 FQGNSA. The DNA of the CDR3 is TGTGCCAGCAGCTTAGCTGGAAGGGATACGCAGTATTTT. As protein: CASSLAGRDTQYF.

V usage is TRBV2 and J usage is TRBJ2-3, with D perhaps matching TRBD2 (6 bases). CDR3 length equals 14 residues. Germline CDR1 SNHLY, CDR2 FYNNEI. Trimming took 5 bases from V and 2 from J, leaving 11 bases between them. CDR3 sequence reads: CASSPSAPTDTQYF. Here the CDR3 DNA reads TGTGCCAGCAGTCCTAGCGCGCCCACAGATACGCAGTATTTT.

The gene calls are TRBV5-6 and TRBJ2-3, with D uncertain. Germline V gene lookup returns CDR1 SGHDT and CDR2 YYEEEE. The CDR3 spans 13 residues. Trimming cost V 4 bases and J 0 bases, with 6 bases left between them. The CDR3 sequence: CASSIGSTDTQYF. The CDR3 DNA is TGTGCCAGCAGCATTGGGAGCACAGATACGCAGTATTTT.